The 30 T cell receptor beta chains below were found in one sample sequenced in a study of blood T cell repertoires in COVID-19 (TCRdb year 2020). The library was obtained by the immunoSEQ multiplex PCR assay. Held by TCRdb, this immuneACCESS table contains in-frame sequences only and omits some clones. Under half of the omission traces to an unresolved V gene where checked; the cause of the rest is unknown. The sample profile shows approximately 150,000 clones; 84% of them were found once. The ten largest clonotypes hold about 18% of the sample. The specimen was peripheral blood. The receptors were sampled from a woman of 80 years or more with acute or convalescent COVID-19.

A few counts support this clone. The chain couples TRBV19 to TRBJ2-3; 12 nucleotides match TRBD2. This CDR3 contains 17 residues. J gave up 5 bases and V 3 bases, and 9 bases lay outside the gene matches. CDR1 and CDR2 (germline): LNHDA, SQIVND (reference sequence). CDR3 nucleotide sequence: TGTGCCAGTAGTATGTACTCTAGCGGGGGGGCCGTAGATACGCAGTATTTT. This translates into CASSMYSSGGAVDTQYF.

The rearrangement uses TRBV27 and TRBJ1-6; a possible D gene is TRBD1 (6 bases). This CDR3 is 17 amino acids long. The V and J ends lost 2 bases and 7 bases respectively, with 18 bases between them. Germline CDR1 is MNHEY and CDR2 is SMNVEV (reference sequence). CDR3 amino acids: CASSLLPPDSGNSPLHF. The CDR3 region has the DNA TGTGCCAGCAGTTTACTCCCTCCGGACAGCGGAAATTCACCCCTCCACTTT.

CDR3 coding DNA: TGTGCCAGCAGCCAAACTCCGACAGGGAGTAGGTACGAGCAGTACTTC. Residues: CASSQTPTGSRYEQYF. The chain has TRBV14 and TRBJ2-7; 7 bases are a match to TRBD1. The CDR3 is made up of 16 amino acids. CDR1 SGHDN and CDR2 FVKESK come from the germline V gene. With 2 bases clipped from V and 4 bases from J, the junction kept 11 bases outside the gene matches.

This sequence joins TRBV30 and TRBJ1-6; 7 nucleotides align to TRBD1. Looked up from germline, CDR1 is GTSNPN and CDR2 is SVGIG (reference sequence). This CDR3 has 13 residues. The ends lost 3 bases at V and 6 bases at J; junction bases unmatched: 2. CDR3 in DNA: TGTGCCTGGAGGGACAGGTTTAATTCACCCCTCCACTTT. It translates to CAWRDRFNSPLHF.

This clone was picked up a small number of times. Here the CDR3 reads CASSEWSAGTSSYEQYF. DNA of the CDR3: TGTGCCAGCAGTGAATGGTCCGCGGGGACGTCTTCCTACGAGCAGTACTTC. The rearrangement joins TRBV25-1 to TRBJ2-7; perhaps TRBD2 as D (6 bases). Deletions cut 1 base from V and 1 base from J, with 17 bases between. The CDR3 length is 17 residues. CDR1 is MGHDK, CDR2 SYGVNS, per germline.

V gene TRBV14 combines with J gene TRBJ2-1; 10 nucleotides line up with TRBD2. The CDR3 is 14 residues long. Germline V gene sequence: CDR1 SGHDN, CDR2 FVKESK. J lost 4 bases, V lost 3 bases, and 0 bases had no gene match. CDR3 DNA sequence: TGTGCCAGCAGCCATAGCGGGGGGTACAATGAGCAGTTCTTC. Its protein is CASSHSGGYNEQFF.

This rearrangement joins TRBV15 to TRBJ1-4; D is ambiguous. The CDR3 has 14 residues. V was cut by 1 base and J by 3 bases, with 6 bases left in between. CDR1 and CDR2 (germline): LNHNV, YYDKDF (reference sequence). This CDR3 reads CATSRGSANEKLFF. CDR3 in DNA: TGTGCCACCAGCAGAGGGTCGGCTAATGAAAAACTGTTTTTT.

The rearrangement uses TRBV19 and TRBJ1-5; D not resolved. This CDR3 has 13 residues. Trimming shortened V by 3 bases and J by 3 bases, and 6 bases separated the two germline ends. Germline CDR1 and CDR2: LNHDA and SQIVND (reference sequence). As DNA, the CDR3 is TGTGCCAGTAGTATCAGTCCCAATCAGCCCCAGCATTTT. It translates to CASSISPNQPQHF.

This CDR3 reads CASSKGQSNIQYF. CDR3 DNA: TGTGCCAGCAGCAAGGGACAGTCAAACATTCAGTACTTC. The chain combines TRBV14 with TRBJ2-4; 7 nucleotides line up with TRBD1. V shed 5 bases and J 6 bases; nucleotides not matched to a gene: 4. Germline loops: CDR1 SGHDN, CDR2 FVKESK. The CDR3 runs 13 residues.

About this clone itself: The same CDR3 also results from other DNA sequences found in this sample. The rearrangement uses TRBV7-2 and TRBJ2-2; 7 bases line up with TRBD1. V dropped 3 bases and J dropped 4; count of bases not matched to a gene: 2. CDR1 and CDR2 (germline): SGHTA, FQGNSA. The CDR3 is 14 residues long. The CDR3 loop is CASSFNRGTGELFF. CDR3 bases: TGTGCCAGCAGCTTTAACAGGGGCACCGGGGAGCTGTTTTTT.

V gene TRBV6-7 combines with J gene TRBJ1-1; D is undetermined. TRBV6-7 is annotated as an ORF whose role is uncertain. V was shortened by 0 bases and J by 0 bases, with 2 bases between the two germline ends. The CDR3 loop spans 13 amino acids. The CDR3 spells CASSYSVNTEAFF. The CDR3, as DNA: TGTGCCAGCAGTTACTCCGTGAACACTGAAGCTTTCTTT.

The CDR3 sequence is CASRSGTGAYNEQFF. The CDR3 bases are TGTGCCAGCAGGTCCGGGACAGGGGCCTACAATGAGCAGTTCTTC. The V call is TRBV6-5, the J call TRBJ2-1; 10 bases are a match to TRBD1. CDR1 and CDR2 from the germline V gene are MNHEY and SVGAGI. J was trimmed by 2 bases and V by 6 bases; bases with no gene match: 4. The CDR3 has 15 residues.

The rearrangement links TRBV7-6 to TRBJ2-3; 12 bases align to TRBD2. Germline loops: CDR1 SGHVS, CDR2 FNYEAQ. Losses at the gene ends were 5 bases for V and 3 bases for J; bases not matched to a gene: 6. There are 16 residues in the CDR3. Here the CDR3 reads CASSRGLAGTTDTQYF. In nucleotides, the CDR3 is TGTGCCAGCAGCCGCGGACTAGCGGGGACGACAGATACGCAGTATTTT. The variable domain in full, with the rest retrieved from reference TRBV7-6 and TRBJ2-3, is GAGVSQSPRYKVTKRGQDVALRCDPISGHVSLYWYRQALGQGPEFLTYFNYEAQQDKSGLPNDRFSAERPEGSISTLTIQRTEQRDSAMYRCASSRGLAGTTDTQYFGPGTRLTVL.

The rearrangement uses TRBV5-1 and TRBJ2-5; 7 bases agree with TRBD2. The CDR3 extends over 15 amino acids. With 7 bases clipped from V and 5 bases from J, the junction kept 14 bases outside the gene matches. Germline-derived CDR1 and CDR2 are SGHRS and YFSETQ. The CDR3 spells CASGQVGGPGETQYF. Here the CDR3 DNA reads TGCGCCAGCGGTCAGGTGGGAGGGCCTGGTGAGACCCAGTACTTC.

This sequence joins TRBV6-1 and TRBJ2-5, with 7 bases aligning to TRBD1. The CDR3 extends over 15 amino acids. The junction had 11 bases not matched to a gene; V was cut back by 6 bases and J by 4 bases. Germline values: CDR1 MNHNS, CDR2 SASEGT. DNA for the CDR3: TGTGCCAGCAGCCAACAAGTAGGGGGCCTAGAGACCCAGTACTTC. Its protein product is CASSQQVGGLETQYF.

The rearrangement uses TRBV19 and TRBJ1-5; D is uncertain. This CDR3 has 13 amino acids. V shed 5 bases and J shed 8 bases, with 13 bases lying between them. Per the germline V gene, CDR1 is LNHDA and CDR2 is SQIVND (reference sequence). Here the CDR3 DNA reads TGTGCCAGTAGTTCCCTTGAAGCAAAGCCCCAGCATTTT. It specifies CASSSLEAKPQHF.

The V gene is TRBV18, the J gene TRBJ1-1; 10 bases fit TRBD1. CDR3 length equals 17 residues. From germline, CDR1 is KGHSH and CDR2 LQKENI. After removal of 3 bases from V and 10 bases from J, the junction contained 17 bases not matched to a gene. CDR3 sequence (DNA): TGTGCCAGCTCACCCCCGGTGGGACAGGGGAAGGGTAGCGTAGCTTTCTTT. Translating gives CASSPPVGQGKGSVAFF.

The genes are TRBV19 and TRBJ1-6; 8 nucleotides align to TRBD1. The CDR3 loop spans 16 amino acids. V shed 5 bases and J 6 bases; nucleotides not matched to a gene: 9. Per germline, CDR1 LNHDA and CDR2 SQIVND (reference sequence). The CDR3 sequence: CASSPSGGGSNSPLHF. CDR3 bases: TGTGCCAGTAGTCCCTCAGGGGGCGGGAGTAATTCACCCCTCCACTTT.

The chain has TRBV6-6 and TRBJ1-3; tentative D call: TRBD1 (6 bases). V lost 7 bases to trimming and J lost 2 bases, with 9 bases between them. Germline lookup yields CDR1 MNHNY and CDR2 SVGAGI (reference sequence). The CDR3 totals 13 residues. The CDR3 here is CASIGQTGNTIYF. CDR3 nucleotide sequence: TGTGCCAGCATCGGACAGACTGGAAACACCATATATTTT.

The genes are TRBV5-4 and TRBJ2-3; tentatively, D is TRBD2 (5 bases). Trimming removed 4 bases from V and 6 bases from J, with 9 bases in between. Germline CDR1 SGHNT, CDR2 YYREEE (reference sequence). CDR3 size: 12 residues. The CDR3 DNA follows: TGTGCCAGCAGCCAGACTACGGATACGCAGTATTTT. Its protein product is CASSQTTDTQYF.

The chain couples TRBV19 to TRBJ1-2, with TRBD1 matching over 9 bases. Trimming cost V 1 base and J 4 bases; bases outside gene matches: 7. The V gene's germline CDR1 is LNHDA and CDR2 SQIVND (reference sequence). The CDR3 runs to 16 residues. The CDR3 DNA reads TGTGCCAGTAGTATAGTGGAGACAGGGGGACTCTATGGCTACACCTTC. Its protein is CASSIVETGGLYGYTF.

This chain uses TRBV5-5 with TRBJ1-1, with D perhaps TRBD1 (5 bases). CDR1 SGHKS and CDR2 YYEKEE come from the germline V gene (reference sequence). Trimming took off 2 bases at V and 0 bases at J, with 17 bases between the two ends. There are 17 residues in the CDR3. CDR3 protein: CASSLFYRRQLNTEAFF. As DNA, the CDR3 is TGTGCCAGCAGCTTATTTTACCGCCGACAGTTGAACACTGAAGCTTTCTTT.

The J gene is TRBJ1-4, the V gene TRBV19; D gene unclear. The germline V gene encodes CDR1 LNHDA and CDR2 SQIVND (reference sequence). Trimming took off 3 bases at V and 7 bases at J, with 15 bases between the two ends. The CDR3 has 15 amino acids. The CDR3 sequence: CASSIVGVVGEKLFF. CDR3 nucleotides: TGTGCCAGTAGTATCGTCGGGGTAGTCGGTGAAAAACTGTTTTTT.

The gene calls are TRBV6-2 or TRBV6-3 and TRBJ2-5, with a possible D match to TRBD1 (5 bases). Germline V gene lookup returns CDR1 MNHEY and CDR2 SVGEGT. V gave up 0 bases and J gave up 1 base, with 12 bases separating them. This CDR3 has 16 amino acids. In DNA, the CDR3 is TGTGCCAGCAGTTACTCGTTGTACAGGCTCCAAGAGACCCAGTACTTC. Its protein is CASSYSLYRLQETQYF.

This chain links TRBV10-1 with TRBJ2-1; 7 bases agree with TRBD2. V lost 0 bases, J lost 12 bases, and 5 bases stayed unmatched. Germline assignment: CDR1 WNHNN and CDR2 SYGVQD (reference sequence). CDR3 length: 13 amino acids. CDR3 region: CASSESRRERQFF. The CDR3 bases are TGCGCCAGCAGTGAGTCTAGGCGGGAGAGGCAGTTCTTC.

The J gene is TRBJ2-2, the V gene TRBV5-6; 9 bases map to TRBD1. The CDR3 totals 18 residues. Germline values: CDR1 SGHDT, CDR2 YYEEEE. J was trimmed by 3 bases and V by 4 bases; bases with no gene match: 13. CDR3 in amino acids: CASSPSRGQGRDTGELFF. In DNA form, the CDR3 reads TGTGCCAGCAGCCCCTCCAGGGGACAGGGTCGGGACACCGGGGAGCTGTTTTTT.

The V and J genes are TRBV5-4 and TRBJ2-3, with 8 bases that match TRBD1. Germline V gives CDR1 SGHNT, CDR2 YYREEE (reference sequence). Trimming at V came to 4 bases and at J to 1 base, leaving 5 bases not matched to a gene. CDR3 size: 15 residues. The CDR3 region is CASSVPTGGTDTQYF. For the CDR3, the DNA is TGTGCCAGCAGCGTTCCGACAGGGGGCACAGATACGCAGTATTTT.

This chain joins TRBV19 and TRBJ1-2; 12 nucleotides match TRBD1. The length of the CDR3 is 15 residues. CDR1 is LNHDA, CDR2 SQIVND, per germline (reference sequence). V was clipped by 6 bases and J by 7 bases; unmatched bases: 9. Here the CDR3 DNA reads TGTGCCAGTAGGGACCCGGGACAGGGGGCTCGTGGCTACACCTTC. Amino acids: CASRDPGQGARGYTF. Based on the CDR3 plus reference TRBV19 and TRBJ1-2, the full variable domain is DGGITQSPKYLFRKEGQNVTLSCEQNLNHDAMYWYRQDPGQGLRLIYYSQIVNDFQKGDIAEGYSVSREKKESFPLTVTSAQKNPTAFYLCASRDPGQGARGYTFGSGTRLTVV.

The CDR3 DNA reads TGTGCCAGCAGCTCGGGGGGCCCGAACACCGGGGAGCTGTTTTTT. Protein product: CASSSGGPNTGELFF. The chain carries TRBV5-4 and TRBJ2-2; possibly TRBD2 for D (7 bases). In germline, CDR1 is SGHNT, CDR2 YYREEE (reference sequence). The CDR3 runs 15 residues. The V end lost 3 bases, the J end lost 0 bases, and 9 bases lay between the germline ends.

This clone was recorded a few times. The genes are TRBV3-1 (or the pseudogene TRBV3-2) and TRBJ1-2; 8 positions agree with TRBD1. V was pared by 4 bases and J by 11 bases, with 9 bases of the junction left unmatched. The CDR3 contains 13 residues. In germline, CDR1 is LGHDT, CDR2 YNNKEL (reference sequence). CDR3 amino acids: CASSRQGRGPYTF. The CDR3 DNA reads TGTGCCAGCAGCCGACAGGGGCGGGGGCCGTACACCTTC.